This T cell receptor (beta chain) was recorded in a study of T cells in Graves' hyperthyroidism and ophthalmopathy. Overall study context: Staff took peripheral blood when the initial diagnosis was made, before any treatment began.

Germline V gives CDR1 MNHNS, CDR2 SASEGT. V was pared by 10 bases and J by 1 base, with 8 bases of the junction left unmatched. This CDR3 region has 14 residues. This clonotype was counted ten times or more. The antigen is undetermined. Criteria for exclusion of patients were uncontrolled infection, other autoimmune disease, pregnancy or lactation. Overall study findings and caveats: In the analysis, a 13 V-J model separated ophthalmopathy from stable hyperthyroidism.

From RNA transcripts, TCR beta CDR3 regions were amplified. Researchers ran a first-round RT-PCR on the TCR CDR3 using the HTBI primer set. TCRdb reprocessed the multiplex PCR reads via MiXCR and lists one record per CDR3 protein. Of 300,000 to 450,000 distinct CDR3 sequences in the sample, roughly 14% are singletons; the top ten hold around 20%. The sequence was collected from a woman in her 30s with Graves' ophthalmopathy. Sequences were obtained from blood. This chain links TRBV6-1 with TRBJ1-1; 8 bases fit TRBD1. CDR3 sequence: CATSDREENTEAFF. CDR3 nucleotide sequence: TGTGCCACTTCGGACAGGGAGGAGAACACTGAAGCTTTCTTT.